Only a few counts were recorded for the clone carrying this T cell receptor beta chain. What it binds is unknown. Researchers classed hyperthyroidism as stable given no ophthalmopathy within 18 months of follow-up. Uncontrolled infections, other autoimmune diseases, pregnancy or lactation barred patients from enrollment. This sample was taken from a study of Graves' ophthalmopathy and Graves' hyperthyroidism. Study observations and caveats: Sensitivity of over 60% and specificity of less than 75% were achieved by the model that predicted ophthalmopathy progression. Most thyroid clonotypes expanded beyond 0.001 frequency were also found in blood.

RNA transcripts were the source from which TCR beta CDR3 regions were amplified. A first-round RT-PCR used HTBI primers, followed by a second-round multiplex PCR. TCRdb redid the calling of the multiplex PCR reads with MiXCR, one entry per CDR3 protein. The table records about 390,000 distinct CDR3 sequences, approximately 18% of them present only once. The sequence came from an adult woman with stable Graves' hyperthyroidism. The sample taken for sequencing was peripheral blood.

The CDR3 DNA reads as TGCAGCGTTGAAGGGGGGGCGAGTATGGCCGGGGAGCTGTTTTTT. Protein product: CSVEGGASMAGELFF. V usage is TRBV29-1 and J usage is TRBJ2-2; D tentatively reads TRBD1 or TRBD2 (6 bases each). This CDR3 has 15 amino acids. Per the germline V gene, CDR1 is SQVTM and CDR2 is ANQGSEA. The ends were cut back, 1 base at V and 6 bases at J, with 15 bases in the middle.